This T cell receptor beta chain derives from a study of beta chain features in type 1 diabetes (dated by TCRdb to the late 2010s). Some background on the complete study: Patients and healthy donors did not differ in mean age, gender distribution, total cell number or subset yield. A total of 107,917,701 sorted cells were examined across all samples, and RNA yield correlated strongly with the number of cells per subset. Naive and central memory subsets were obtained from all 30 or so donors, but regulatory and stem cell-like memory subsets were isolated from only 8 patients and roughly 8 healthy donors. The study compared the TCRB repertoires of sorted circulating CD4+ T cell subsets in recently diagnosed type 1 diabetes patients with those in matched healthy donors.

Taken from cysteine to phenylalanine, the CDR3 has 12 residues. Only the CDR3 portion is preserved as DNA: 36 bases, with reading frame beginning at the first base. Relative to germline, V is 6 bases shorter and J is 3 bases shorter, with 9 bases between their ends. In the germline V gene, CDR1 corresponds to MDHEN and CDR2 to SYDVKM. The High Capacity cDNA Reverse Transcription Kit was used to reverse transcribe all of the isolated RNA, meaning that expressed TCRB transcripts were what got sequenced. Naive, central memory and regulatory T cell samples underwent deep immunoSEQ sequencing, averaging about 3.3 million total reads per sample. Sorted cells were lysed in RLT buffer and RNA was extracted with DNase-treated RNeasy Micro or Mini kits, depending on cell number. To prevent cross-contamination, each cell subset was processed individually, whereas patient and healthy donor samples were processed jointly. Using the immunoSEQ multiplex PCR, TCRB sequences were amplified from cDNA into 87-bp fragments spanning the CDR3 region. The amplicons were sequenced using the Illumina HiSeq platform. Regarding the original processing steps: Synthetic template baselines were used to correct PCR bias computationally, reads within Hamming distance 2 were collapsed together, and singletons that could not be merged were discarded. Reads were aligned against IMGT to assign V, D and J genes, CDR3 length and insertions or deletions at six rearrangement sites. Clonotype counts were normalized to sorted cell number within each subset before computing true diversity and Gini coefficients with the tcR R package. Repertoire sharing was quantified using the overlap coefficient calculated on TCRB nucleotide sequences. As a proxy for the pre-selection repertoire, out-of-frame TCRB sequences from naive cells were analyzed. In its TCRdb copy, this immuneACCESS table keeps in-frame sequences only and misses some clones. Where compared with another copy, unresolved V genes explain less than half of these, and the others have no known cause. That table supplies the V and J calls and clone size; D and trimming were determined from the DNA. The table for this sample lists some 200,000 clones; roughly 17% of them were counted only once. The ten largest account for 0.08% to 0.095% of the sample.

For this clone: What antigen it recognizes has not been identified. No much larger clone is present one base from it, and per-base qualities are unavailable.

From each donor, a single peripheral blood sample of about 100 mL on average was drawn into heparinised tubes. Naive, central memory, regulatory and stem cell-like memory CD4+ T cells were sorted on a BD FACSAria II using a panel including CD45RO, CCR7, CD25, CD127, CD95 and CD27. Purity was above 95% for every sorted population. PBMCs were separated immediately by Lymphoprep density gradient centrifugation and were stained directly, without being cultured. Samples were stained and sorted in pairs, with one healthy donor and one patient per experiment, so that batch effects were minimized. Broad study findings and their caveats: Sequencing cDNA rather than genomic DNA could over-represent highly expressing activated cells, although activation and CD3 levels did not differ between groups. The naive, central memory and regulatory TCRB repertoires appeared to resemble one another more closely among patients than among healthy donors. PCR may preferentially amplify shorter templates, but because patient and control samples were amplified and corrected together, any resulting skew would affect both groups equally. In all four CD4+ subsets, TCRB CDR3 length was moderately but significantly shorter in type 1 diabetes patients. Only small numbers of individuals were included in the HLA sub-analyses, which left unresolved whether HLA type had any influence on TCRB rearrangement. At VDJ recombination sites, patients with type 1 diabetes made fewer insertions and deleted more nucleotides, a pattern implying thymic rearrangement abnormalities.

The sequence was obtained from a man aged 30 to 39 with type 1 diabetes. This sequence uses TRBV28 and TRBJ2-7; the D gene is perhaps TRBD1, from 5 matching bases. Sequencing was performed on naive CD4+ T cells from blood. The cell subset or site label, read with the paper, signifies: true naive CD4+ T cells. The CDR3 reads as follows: CASSSDSYEQYF. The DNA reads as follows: TGTGCCAGCAGCTCCGACAGCTACGAGCAGTACTTC.